This T cell receptor beta chain was profiled in a study of blood T cell repertoires in COVID-19. TCRdb's table, derived via immunoSEQ multiplex PCR, lists solely in-frame clones and lacks some. The table lists 150,000 to 200,000 clones, about four fifths of them singletons, with approximately 2% in the top ten. Per germline, CDR1 LNHDA and CDR2 SQIVND (reference sequence). V shed 2 bases and J shed 3 bases, with 11 bases lying between them. The CDR3 has 15 amino acids. Sequenced sample: peripheral blood. The sequence derives from a woman of 80 years or more with acute or convalescent COVID-19. The chain links TRBV19 to TRBJ1-5, with D possibly matching TRBD1 (6 bases). The CDR3 sequence is CASSIYGGPNQPQHF. The CDR3 DNA sequence: TGTGCCAGTAGTATATATGGGGGCCCCAATCAGCCCCAGCATTTT. The variable domain in full, completed from reference TRBV19 and TRBJ1-5, reads DGGITQSPKYLFRKEGQNVTLSCEQNLNHDAMYWYRQDPGQGLRLIYYSQIVNDFQKGDIAEGYSVSREKKESFPLTVTSAQKNPTAFYLCASSIYGGPNQPQHFGDGTRLSIL.